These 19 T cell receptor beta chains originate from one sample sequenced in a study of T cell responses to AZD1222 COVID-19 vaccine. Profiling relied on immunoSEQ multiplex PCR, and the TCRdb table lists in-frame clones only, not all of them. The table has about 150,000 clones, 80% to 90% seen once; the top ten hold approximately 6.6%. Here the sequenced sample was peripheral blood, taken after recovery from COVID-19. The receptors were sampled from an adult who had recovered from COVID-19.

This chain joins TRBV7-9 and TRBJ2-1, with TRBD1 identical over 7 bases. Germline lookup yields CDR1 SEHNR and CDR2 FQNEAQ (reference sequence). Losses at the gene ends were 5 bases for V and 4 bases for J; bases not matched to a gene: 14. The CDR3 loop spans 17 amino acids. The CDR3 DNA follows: TGTGCCAGCAGCCCTCCGAAGACAGGGCGATTTTACAATGAGCAGTTCTTC. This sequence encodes CASSPPKTGRFYNEQFF.

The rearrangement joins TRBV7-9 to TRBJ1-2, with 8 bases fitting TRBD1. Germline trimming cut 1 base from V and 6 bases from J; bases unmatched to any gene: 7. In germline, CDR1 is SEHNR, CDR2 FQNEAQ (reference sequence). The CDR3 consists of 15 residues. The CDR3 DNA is TGTGCCAGCAGCTTAGGGACAGGGTTCCAGGATGGCTACACCTTC. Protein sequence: CASSLGTGFQDGYTF.

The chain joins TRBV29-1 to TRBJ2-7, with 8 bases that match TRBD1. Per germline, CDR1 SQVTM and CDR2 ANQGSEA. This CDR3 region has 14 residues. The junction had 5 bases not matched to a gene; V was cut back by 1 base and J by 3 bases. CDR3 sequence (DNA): TGCAGCGTTGAAGGGACAGGGAATCGCTACGAGCAGTACTTC. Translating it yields CSVEGTGNRYEQYF.

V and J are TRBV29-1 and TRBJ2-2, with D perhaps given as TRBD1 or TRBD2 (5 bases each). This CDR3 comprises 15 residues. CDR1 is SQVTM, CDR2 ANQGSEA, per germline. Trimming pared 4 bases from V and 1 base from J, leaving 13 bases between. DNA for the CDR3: TGCAGCGTTGTAGGCAGGGACGAGAACACCGGGGAGCTGTTTTTT. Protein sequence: CSVVGRDENTGELFF.

CDR3 region: CASSQRREVDTQYF. As DNA, the CDR3 is TGTGCCAGCAGCCAAAGAAGGGAGGTGGATACGCAGTATTTT. The V call is TRBV3-1 (or the pseudogene TRBV3-2), the J call TRBJ2-3, with D possibly TRBD2 on 6 matching bases. V lost 2 bases and J lost 6, with 12 bases in between. Germline V CDR1 and CDR2: LGHDT, YNNKEL (reference sequence). The CDR3 extends over 14 amino acids.

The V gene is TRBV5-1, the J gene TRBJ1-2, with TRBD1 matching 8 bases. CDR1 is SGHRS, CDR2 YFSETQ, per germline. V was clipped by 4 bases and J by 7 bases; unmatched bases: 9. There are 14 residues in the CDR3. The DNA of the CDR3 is TGCGCCAGCAGCCCCCAACAGGGGGAAGGTGGCTACACCTTC. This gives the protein CASSPQQGEGGYTF.

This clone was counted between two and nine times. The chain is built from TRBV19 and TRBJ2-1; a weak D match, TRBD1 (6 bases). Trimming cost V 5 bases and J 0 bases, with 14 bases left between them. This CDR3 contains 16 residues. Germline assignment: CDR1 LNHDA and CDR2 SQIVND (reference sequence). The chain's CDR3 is CASSFRDMSSYNEQFF. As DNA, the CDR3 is TGTGCCAGTAGTTTCCGGGACATGAGCTCCTACAATGAGCAGTTCTTC.

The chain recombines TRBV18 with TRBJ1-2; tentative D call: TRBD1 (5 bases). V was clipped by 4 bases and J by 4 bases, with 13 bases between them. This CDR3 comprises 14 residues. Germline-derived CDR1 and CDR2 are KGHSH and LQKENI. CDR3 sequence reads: CASSLRGEAYGYTF. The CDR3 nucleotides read TGTGCCAGCTCACTCCGGGGGGAGGCCTATGGCTACACCTTC. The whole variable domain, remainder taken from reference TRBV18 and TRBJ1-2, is NAGVMQNPRHLVRRRGQEARLRCSPMKGHSHVYWYRQLPEEGLKFMVYLQKENIIDESGMPKERFSAEFPKEGPSILRIQQVVRGDSAAYFCASSLRGEAYGYTFGSGTRLTVV.

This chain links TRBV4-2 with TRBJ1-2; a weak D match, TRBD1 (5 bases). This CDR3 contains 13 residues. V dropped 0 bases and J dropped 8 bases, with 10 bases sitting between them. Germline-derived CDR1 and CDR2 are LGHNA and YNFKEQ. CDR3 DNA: TGTGCCAGCAGCCAAGAGCAGGGAAACGGCTACACCTTC. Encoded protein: CASSQEQGNGYTF.

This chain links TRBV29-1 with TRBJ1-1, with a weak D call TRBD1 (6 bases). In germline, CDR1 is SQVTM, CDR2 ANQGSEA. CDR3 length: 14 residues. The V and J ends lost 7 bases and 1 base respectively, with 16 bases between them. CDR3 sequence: CSAAPPGQNTEAFF. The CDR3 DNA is TGCAGCGCCGCACCTCCGGGACAGAACACTGAAGCTTTCTTT. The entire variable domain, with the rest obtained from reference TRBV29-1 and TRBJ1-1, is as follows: SAVISQKPSRDICQRGTSLTIQCQVDSQVTMMFWYRQQPGQSLTLIATANQGSEATYESGFVIDKFPISRPNLTFSTLTVSNMSPEDSSIYLCSAAPPGQNTEAFFGQGTRLTVV.

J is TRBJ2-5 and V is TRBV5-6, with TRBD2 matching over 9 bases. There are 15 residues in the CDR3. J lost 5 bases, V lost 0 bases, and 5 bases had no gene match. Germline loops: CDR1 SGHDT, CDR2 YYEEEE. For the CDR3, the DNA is TGTGCCAGCAGCTTGGAAAGCGGGAGGCCTGAGACCCAGTACTTC. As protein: CASSLESGRPETQYF. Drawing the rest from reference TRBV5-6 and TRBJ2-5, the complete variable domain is DAGVTQSPTHLIKTRGQQVTLRCSPKSGHDTVSWYQQALGQGPQFIFQYYEEEERQRGNFPDRFSGHQFPNYSSELNVNALLLGDSALYLCASSLESGRPETQYFGPGTRLLVL.

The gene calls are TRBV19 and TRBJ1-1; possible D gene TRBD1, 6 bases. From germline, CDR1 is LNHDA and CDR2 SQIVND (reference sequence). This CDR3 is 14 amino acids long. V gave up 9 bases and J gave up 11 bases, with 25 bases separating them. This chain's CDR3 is CASKSPTDSGRAFF. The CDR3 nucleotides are TGTGCCAGCAAATCGCCGACGGACAGCGGGAGGGCTTTCTTT.

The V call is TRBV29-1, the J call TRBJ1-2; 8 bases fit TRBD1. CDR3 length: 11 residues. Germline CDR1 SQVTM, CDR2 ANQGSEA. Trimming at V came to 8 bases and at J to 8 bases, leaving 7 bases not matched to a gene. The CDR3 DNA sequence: TGCAGCATTTGGACAGGGAGCGGCTACACCTTC. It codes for CSIWTGSGYTF.

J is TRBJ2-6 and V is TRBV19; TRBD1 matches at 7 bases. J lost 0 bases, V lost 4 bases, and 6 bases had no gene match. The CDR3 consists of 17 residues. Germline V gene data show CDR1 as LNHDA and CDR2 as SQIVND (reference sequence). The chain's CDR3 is CASSRQGWGSGANVLTF. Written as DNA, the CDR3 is TGTGCCAGTAGTAGACAGGGATGGGGCTCTGGGGCCAACGTCCTGACTTTC.

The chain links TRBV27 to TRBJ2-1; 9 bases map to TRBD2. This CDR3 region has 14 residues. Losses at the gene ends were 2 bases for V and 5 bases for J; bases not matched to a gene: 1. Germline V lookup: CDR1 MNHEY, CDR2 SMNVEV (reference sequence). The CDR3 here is CASSLLAGHNEQFF. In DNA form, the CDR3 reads TGTGCCAGCAGTTTACTAGCGGGACACAATGAGCAGTTCTTC.

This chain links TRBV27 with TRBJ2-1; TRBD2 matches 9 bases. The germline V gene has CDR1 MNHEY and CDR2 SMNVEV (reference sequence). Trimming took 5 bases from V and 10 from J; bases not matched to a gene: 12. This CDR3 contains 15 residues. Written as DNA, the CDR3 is TGTGCCAGCAGTACGAGACTCGCGGGGGGGGGAGAGCAGTTCTTC. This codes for CASSTRLAGGGEQFF.

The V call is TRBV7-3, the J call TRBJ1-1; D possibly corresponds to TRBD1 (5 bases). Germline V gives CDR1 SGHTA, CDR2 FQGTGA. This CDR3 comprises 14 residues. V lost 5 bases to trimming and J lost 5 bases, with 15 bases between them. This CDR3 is CASSDPGSGTEAFF. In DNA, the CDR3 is TGTGCCAGCAGCGATCCAGGGTCGGGGACTGAAGCTTTCTTT.

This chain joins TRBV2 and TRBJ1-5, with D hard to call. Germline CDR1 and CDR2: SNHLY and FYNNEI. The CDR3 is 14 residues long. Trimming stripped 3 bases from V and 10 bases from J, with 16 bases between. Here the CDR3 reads CASSDSRPLDPQHF. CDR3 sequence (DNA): TGTGCCAGCAGTGACTCGCGGCCTCTGGATCCCCAGCATTTT.

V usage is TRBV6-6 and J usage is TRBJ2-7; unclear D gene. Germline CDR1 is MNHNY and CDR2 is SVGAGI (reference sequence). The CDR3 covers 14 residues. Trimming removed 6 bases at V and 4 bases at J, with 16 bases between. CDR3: CASSPRQDGYEQYF. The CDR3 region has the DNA TGTGCCAGCAGCCCCCGGCAGGATGGGTACGAGCAGTACTTC.